These 18 T cell receptor beta chains were all obtained from the same sample, sequenced in a study of a mutant IDH1 vaccine in newly diagnosed glioma. The time point is: baseline, week 1 (first vaccination visit). Treatment given: pre-vaccination baseline after standard-of-care therapy. Clones were read by immunoSEQ multiplex PCR, and TCRdb kept only the in-frame ones, dropping some. The sample holds over 80,000 clones, roughly 90% seen once. This specimen consisted of PBMCs, obtained from a glioma patient treated with radiotherapy, temozolomide or both. These receptors were taken from a woman aged 50 to 65 with glioma.

The chain carries TRBV5-4 and TRBJ2-1, with 7 bases lining up with TRBD1. The junction had 6 bases not matched to a gene; V was cut back by 0 bases and J by 6 bases. The CDR3 covers 15 residues. The V gene's germline CDR1 is SGHNT and CDR2 YYREEE (reference sequence). The CDR3 here is CASSLDRGLFNEQFF. CDR3 nucleotides: TGTGCCAGCAGCTTGGACAGGGGATTGTTCAATGAGCAGTTCTTC.

This clone is a singleton in its sample. J is TRBJ2-7 and V is TRBV25-1; weak D call: TRBD2 (6 bases). In germline, CDR1 is MGHDK, CDR2 SYGVNS. This CDR3 comprises 16 residues. V lost 5 bases and J lost 7, with 24 bases in between. CDR3 loop: CASSNKRGGKGLEQYF. As DNA, the CDR3 is TGTGCCAGCAGTAATAAGAGGGGAGGTAAGGGTTTAGAGCAGTACTTC.

This chain uses TRBV11-3 with TRBJ1-1; D gene unclear. Germline lookup yields CDR1 SGHNT and CDR2 YENEEA. Trimming cost V 0 bases and J 4 bases, with 6 bases left between them. This CDR3 contains 13 residues. The DNA for the CDR3 is TGTGCCAGCAGCTTAGATGCTGGCACTGAAGCTTTCTTT. Protein: CASSLDAGTEAFF.

The chain has TRBV5-4 and TRBJ2-1, with TRBD1 identical over 12 bases. Germline CDR1 and CDR2: SGHNT and YYREEE (reference sequence). J lost 6 bases, V lost 3 bases, and 4 bases had no gene match. The CDR3 runs to 15 residues. CDR3 coding DNA: TGTGCCAGCAGCTCGGGGACAGGGGGCTTCAATGAGCAGTTCTTC. This translates into CASSSGTGGFNEQFF. Supplemented by reference TRBV5-4 and TRBJ2-1, the full variable domain reads ETGVTQSPTHLIKTRGQQVTLRCSSQSGHNTVSWYQQALGQGPQFIFQYYREEENGRGNFPPRFSGLQFPNYSSELNVNALELDDSALYLCASSSGTGGFNEQFFGPGTRLTVL.

The chain joins TRBV5-1 to TRBJ2-1, with TRBD2 as a possible D gene (6 bases). CDR3 length: 15 residues. The V end was cut by 0 bases, the J end by 2 bases, with 9 bases between. The germline V gene has CDR1 SGHRS and CDR2 YFSETQ. The CDR3 DNA reads TGCGCCAGCAGCTTGGTGGCTAGCGCCTACAATGAGCAGTTCTTC. Residues: CASSLVASAYNEQFF.

The chain employs TRBV5-1 and TRBJ2-2; 10 nucleotides line up with TRBD2. V was pared by 2 bases and J by 4 bases, with 2 bases of the junction left unmatched. CDR3 size: 15 residues. Germline V gene data show CDR1 as SGHRS and CDR2 as YFSETQ. The CDR3 loop reads CASSFRTSGTGELFF. For the CDR3, the DNA is TGCGCCAGCAGCTTCCGGACTAGCGGCACCGGGGAGCTGTTTTTT. The variable domain in full, with the rest retrieved from reference TRBV5-1 and TRBJ2-2, is KAGVTQTPRYLIKTRGQQVTLSCSPISGHRSVSWYQQTPGQGLQFLFEYFSETQRNKGNFPGRFSGRQFSNSRSEMNVSTLELGDSALYLCASSFRTSGTGELFFGEGSRLTVL.

The sample holds one count of this clone. This sequence joins TRBV11-2 and TRBJ2-3; 9 positions match TRBD2. V lost 2 bases and J lost 4; bases outside the gene matches: 16. Germline V lookup: CDR1 SGHAT, CDR2 FQNNGV. CDR3 length: 19 amino acids. This chain's CDR3 is CASSLNGGIGGRAPDTQYF. CDR3 coding DNA: TGTGCCAGCAGCTTAAATGGGGGTATAGGCGGGAGGGCCCCAGATACGCAGTATTTT.

The chain joins TRBV7-9 to TRBJ1-4; 9 bases align to TRBD1. CDR1 is SEHNR, CDR2 FQNEAQ, per germline (reference sequence). The CDR3 sequence is 14 residues long. Losses at the gene ends were 4 bases for V and 10 bases for J; bases not matched to a gene: 7. Here the CDR3 reads CASSSRTGEAKLFF. CDR3 sequence (DNA): TGTGCCAGCAGCTCCAGGACAGGGGAGGCAAAACTGTTTTTT. Full variable domain (outside the CDR3, taken from reference TRBV7-9 and TRBJ1-4): DTGVSQNPRHKITKRGQNVTFRCDPISEHNRLYWYRQTLGQGPEFLTYFQNEAQLEKSRLLSDRFSAERPKGSFSTLEIQRTEQGDSAMYLCASSSRTGEAKLFFGSGTQLSVL.

The chain employs TRBV2 and TRBJ2-5; D not resolved. Trimming removed 3 bases from V and 0 bases from J, with 8 bases in between. The germline CDR1 and CDR2 sequences are SNHLY and FYNNEI. CDR3 length: 14 amino acids. The DNA of the CDR3 is TGTGCCAGCAGTGACCGGACGGACCAAGAGACCCAGTACTTC. Its protein is CASSDRTDQETQYF.

The CDR3 DNA follows: TGTGCCAGCAGGCCAAGGGGGGGCACTGAAGCTTTCTTT. Its translation: CASRPRGGTEAFF. The V gene is TRBV6-5, the J gene TRBJ1-1; D might be TRBD1 (6 bases). This CDR3 comprises 13 residues. The germline V gene has CDR1 MNHEY and CDR2 SVGAGI. The V end was cut by 6 bases, the J end by 4 bases, with 12 bases between.

This sequence joins TRBV19 and TRBJ2-5; D may correspond to TRBD1 or TRBD2 (5 bases each). Germline loops: CDR1 LNHDA, CDR2 SQIVND (reference sequence). The CDR3 contains 14 residues. Trimming pared 7 bases from V and 5 bases from J, leaving 17 bases between. The CDR3 loop reads CASTPTQGGETQYF. The CDR3 DNA is TGTGCCAGTACCCCTACCCAGGGCGGGGAGACCCAGTACTTC. The whole variable domain, remainder taken from reference TRBV19 and TRBJ2-5, is DGGITQSPKYLFRKEGQNVTLSCEQNLNHDAMYWYRQDPGQGLRLIYYSQIVNDFQKGDIAEGYSVSREKKESFPLTVTSAQKNPTAFYLCASTPTQGGETQYFGPGTRLLVL.

The J gene is TRBJ1-2, the V gene TRBV29-1; D is unclear. Germline assignment: CDR1 SQVTM and CDR2 ANQGSEA. Trimming removed 6 bases from V and 2 bases from J, with 10 bases in between. The length of the CDR3 is 12 residues. CDR3 sequence: CSVVEGNYGYTF. The CDR3 region has the DNA TGCAGCGTCGTGGAAGGGAACTATGGCTACACCTTC.

V gene TRBV29-1 combines with J gene TRBJ2-1; 10 nucleotides line up with TRBD2. This CDR3 region has 16 residues. Per germline, CDR1 SQVTM and CDR2 ANQGSEA. V shed 4 bases, J shed 8 bases, and the junction held 14 bases outside the gene matches. The CDR3 bases are TGCAGCGTTGGACTGAGAGCGGGAGGGCCGAGTGATGAGCAGTTCTTC. Residues: CSVGLRAGGPSDEQFF.

The chain has TRBV25-1 and TRBJ1-5, with 7 bases aligning to TRBD1. Germline CDR1 MGHDK, CDR2 SYGVNS. The CDR3 runs to 13 residues. The DNA of the CDR3 is TGTTCCCTTAGAGGAGGGGGCGGCCAGCCCCAGCATTTT. This sequence encodes CSLRGGGGQPQHF.

This clone was counted a single time. The CDR3 reads CASSHRDRGLDTQYF. The CDR3 DNA sequence: TGTGCCAGCAGCCACCGGGACAGGGGGCTAGATACGCAGTATTTT. The chain couples TRBV7-9 to TRBJ2-3, with 12 nucleotides matching TRBD1. The CDR3 has 15 residues. V trimming: 5 bases; J trimming: 5 bases; junction bases outside the gene matches: 5. CDR1 and CDR2 from the germline V gene are SEHNR and FQNEAQ (reference sequence). Variable domain in full (rest from reference TRBV7-9 and TRBJ2-3): DTGVSQNPRHKITKRGQNVTFRCDPISEHNRLYWYRQTLGQGPEFLTYFQNEAQLEKSRLLSDRFSAERPKGSFSTLEIQRTEQGDSAMYLCASSHRDRGLDTQYFGPGTRLTVL.

Note on this clone: Because it lacks the conserved phenylalanine or tryptophan at the end, this CDR3 is likely a read error. This chain connects TRBV9 to TRBJ2-7; TRBD1 matches at 9 bases. CDR1 is SGDLS and CDR2 is YYNGEE in the germline V gene. Germline trimming cut 3 bases from V and 3 bases from J; bases unmatched to any gene: 10. CDR3 size: 16 residues. The CDR3 DNA reads TGTGCCAGCAGCGCGAGATCCAACAGGGGGCTCTACGAGCAGTACCTC. It translates to CASSARSNRGLYEQYL.

This chain uses TRBV4-1 with TRBJ1-4, with D unclear. V lost 1 base and J lost 3, with 9 bases in between. This CDR3 region has 15 residues. CDR1 is MGHRA, CDR2 YSYEKL, per germline. The CDR3 bases are TGCGCCAGCAGCCAAGCCCCCGGACCTAATGAAAAACTGTTTTTT. This sequence encodes CASSQAPGPNEKLFF.

V is TRBV4-1 and J is TRBJ2-3, with 14 nucleotides matching TRBD2. V gave up 4 bases and J gave up 5 bases; unmatched junction bases: 5. The germline CDR1 and CDR2 sequences are MGHRA and YSYEKL. The CDR3 consists of 16 residues. The CDR3 loop is CASSPGLAGVLDTQYF. The CDR3 DNA is TGCGCCAGCAGCCCGGGACTAGCGGGAGTTTTAGATACGCAGTATTTT.